One sample yielded the 28 T cell receptor beta chains listed below, sequenced in a study of blood T cell repertoires in COVID-19. This table comes from immunoSEQ multiplex PCR, and its TCRdb copy is limited to in-frame clones, with some not included. The sample lists under 300,000 clones; roughly 90% were seen once. The sample taken for sequencing was peripheral blood. The source is a young man who had recovered from COVID-19.

The genes are TRBV6-5 and TRBJ1-2; tentatively, D is TRBD1 (6 bases). This CDR3 comprises 12 residues. Between the trimmed V and J ends, which lost 7 bases and 4 bases, there was a span of 10 bases. Germline V gene lookup returns CDR1 MNHEY and CDR2 SVGAGI. CDR3 sequence (DNA): TGTGCCAGCACCAGGGGTTTCTATGGCTACACCTTC. This sequence encodes CASTRGFYGYTF.

The chain recombines TRBV7-9 with TRBJ1-3; maybe TRBD1 (5 bases). Germline loops: CDR1 SEHNR, CDR2 FQNEAQ (reference sequence). This CDR3 is 14 amino acids long. The V end lost 2 bases, the J end lost 4 bases, and 9 bases lay between the germline ends. CDR3 sequence (DNA): TGTGCCAGCAGCTTACAGGGATTCGGAAACACCATATATTTT. Protein product: CASSLQGFGNTIYF.

The genes are TRBV7-9 and TRBJ2-1; possible D gene TRBD2, 7 bases. The CDR3 contains 15 residues. Germline V CDR1 and CDR2: SEHNR, FQNEAQ (reference sequence). With 3 bases removed from V and 4 bases from J, the gap between germline ends came to 13 bases. In nucleotides, the CDR3 is TGTGCCAGCAGCTTCGACGGGGGGCCGTACAATGAGCAGTTCTTC. Its protein product is CASSFDGGPYNEQFF. The full variable domain, with the rest looked up from reference TRBV7-9 and TRBJ2-1, is DTGVSQNPRHKITKRGQNVTFRCDPISEHNRLYWYRQTLGQGPEFLTYFQNEAQLEKSRLLSDRFSAERPKGSFSTLEIQRTEQGDSAMYLCASSFDGGPYNEQFFGPGTRLTVL.

V and J are TRBV7-9 and TRBJ2-7; D is unresolved. Trimming cost V 5 bases and J 6 bases, with 14 bases left between them. CDR1 is SEHNR and CDR2 is FQNEAQ in the germline V gene (reference sequence). This CDR3 region has 13 residues. In DNA form, the CDR3 reads TGTGCCAGCAGCCCACCCGCGGTGGGCGAGCAGTACTTC. It translates to CASSPPAVGEQYF.

The V call is TRBV27, the J call TRBJ2-4; TRBD2 agrees at 9 bases. The CDR3 extends over 17 amino acids. Germline V gene data show CDR1 as MNHEY and CDR2 as SMNVEV (reference sequence). The J segment lost 3 bases and the V segment lost 3 bases, leaving 9 bases of the junction unmatched. CDR3 sequence: CASSFGGGALGKNIQYF. In DNA, the CDR3 is TGTGCCAGCAGTTTTGGCGGGGGGGCCCTGGGCAAAAACATTCAGTACTTC.

The V and J genes are TRBV18 and TRBJ1-2; maybe TRBD1 (6 bases). CDR3 length: 15 residues. The germline gives CDR1 KGHSH, CDR2 LQKENI. V was cut by 3 bases and J by 1 base, with 12 bases left in between. The CDR3 spells CASSPNRDDNYGYTF. CDR3 nucleotides: TGTGCCAGCTCACCTAACAGGGACGATAACTATGGCTACACCTTC.

This clone was recorded once. The chain combines TRBV5-1 with TRBJ1-2; D not resolved. This CDR3 is 16 amino acids long. CDR1 and CDR2 from the germline V gene are SGHRS and YFSETQ. V lost 4 bases and J lost 5, with 21 bases in between. CDR3 in amino acids: CASSPQEGRVRYGYTF. The CDR3 DNA reads TGCGCCAGCAGCCCTCAAGAAGGGAGGGTACGGTATGGCTACACCTTC.

The J gene is TRBJ1-1, the V gene TRBV27, with D possibly TRBD1 on 6 matching bases. The CDR3 extends over 14 amino acids. Germline CDR1 and CDR2: MNHEY and SMNVEV (reference sequence). Trimming pared 2 bases from V and 3 bases from J, leaving 10 bases between. For the CDR3, the DNA is TGTGCCAGCAGTTTAGGGGGGGCCTACACTGAAGCTTTCTTT. This codes for CASSLGGAYTEAFF.

The chain employs TRBV6-6 and TRBJ1-1; TRBD1 might be the D (5 bases). The CDR3 covers 15 residues. The germline V gene has CDR1 MNHNY and CDR2 SVGAGI (reference sequence). Trimming left V 5 bases short and J 0 bases short, with 13 bases between. The chain's CDR3 is CASSLRQSMNTEAFF. CDR3 nucleotides: TGTGCCAGCAGTCTACGACAGTCCATGAACACTGAAGCTTTCTTT.

CDR3 sequence: CASSQAQSYNSPLHF. In nucleotides, the CDR3 is TGTGCCAGCAGCCAAGCCCAGTCCTATAATTCACCCCTCCACTTT. The rearrangement links TRBV3-1 (or the pseudogene TRBV3-2) to TRBJ1-6; D gene ambiguous. The CDR3 runs 15 residues. CDR1 is LGHDT and CDR2 is YNNKEL in the germline V gene (reference sequence). V was clipped by 1 base and J by 1 base, with 5 bases between them.

V and J are TRBV19 and TRBJ2-3; 9 bases align to TRBD2. V shed 5 bases and J 6 bases; nucleotides not matched to a gene: 12. In germline, CDR1 is LNHDA, CDR2 SQIVND (reference sequence). CDR3 length: 16 amino acids. Here the CDR3 DNA reads TGTGCCAGTAGTGAGGCCGCTAGCGGGGAGGGGGATACGCAGTATTTT. The encoded protein is CASSEAASGEGDTQYF.

The chain joins TRBV4-1 to TRBJ2-7; tentatively, D is TRBD1 (5 bases). The CDR3 is made up of 15 amino acids. CDR1 MGHRA and CDR2 YSYEKL come from the germline V gene. V gave up 0 bases and J gave up 0 bases, with 9 bases separating them. CDR3 DNA sequence: TGCGCCAGCAGCCAAGAAGCAGGGCTCTCCTACGAGCAGTACTTC. The encoded protein is CASSQEAGLSYEQYF.

The J gene is TRBJ1-2, the V gene TRBV11-2; TRBD1 might be the D (6 bases). Per germline, CDR1 SGHAT and CDR2 FQNNGV. V lost 5 bases and J lost 8, with 18 bases in between. This CDR3 region has 14 residues. The CDR3: CASSPSRTVVGYTF. CDR3 DNA sequence: TGTGCCAGCAGCCCCTCCCGGACAGTGGTCGGCTACACCTTC.

The CDR3 DNA sequence: TGTGCCTCAACTACTAGGCCAGGGGAAGGATCACCCCTCCACTTT. Translated, it gives CASTTRPGEGSPLHF. The chain uses TRBV10-3 and TRBJ1-6; possibly TRBD1 for D (6 bases). The CDR3 is 15 amino acids. Trimming took 11 bases from V and 10 from J, leaving 24 bases between them. Germline V gene sequence: CDR1 ENHRY, CDR2 SYGVKD.

The rearrangement links TRBV28 to TRBJ1-2; D is undetermined. Germline assignment: CDR1 MDHEN and CDR2 SYDVKM. V was pared by 3 bases and J by 7 bases, with 9 bases between. The CDR3 runs 12 residues. CDR3 amino acids: CASSFEDGGYTF. The CDR3 bases are TGTGCCAGCAGTTTTGAGGATGGTGGCTACACCTTC.

CDR3 coding DNA: TGTGCCAGCAGCCTCTCACTAGCGGGCGAGTTCTTC. This encodes CASSLSLAGEFF. The J gene is TRBJ2-1, the V gene TRBV5-6; 9 bases match TRBD2. V lost 4 bases and J lost 14; bases outside the gene matches: 7. This CDR3 has 12 amino acids. Germline V gives CDR1 SGHDT, CDR2 YYEEEE.

V gene TRBV7-8 combines with J gene TRBJ1-2; 9 bases are shared with TRBD1. Germline CDR1 and CDR2: SGHVS and FQNEAQ. This CDR3 spans 17 amino acids. Trimming took 5 bases from V and 5 from J; bases not matched to a gene: 15. For the CDR3, the DNA is TGTGCCAGCAGCCTCACCTTGGGACAGGGAAAGGCTTATGGCTACACCTTC. It is translated as CASSLTLGQGKAYGYTF.

The V and J genes are TRBV5-4 and TRBJ2-7, with 9 nucleotides matching TRBD2. CDR1 and CDR2 from the germline V gene are SGHNT and YYREEE (reference sequence). The CDR3 contains 19 residues. With V trimmed by 6 bases and J by 2 bases, 21 bases remained unmatched. CDR3 sequence reads: CASTAHPQLAGAFTYEQYF. CDR3 coding DNA: TGTGCCAGCACCGCCCACCCTCAATTAGCGGGGGCCTTCACCTACGAGCAGTACTTC.

The chain uses TRBV2 and TRBJ1-5; 9 bases match TRBD1. Germline CDR1 is SNHLY and CDR2 is FYNNEI. Trimming cost V 7 bases and J 11 bases; bases outside gene matches: 6. This CDR3 spans 12 amino acids. Here the CDR3 DNA reads TGTGCCAGCAAAGAGACAGGGGGTTCCCAGCATTTT. Translation gives CASKETGGSQHF.

The table lists this clone with a few counts. The chain carries TRBV5-1 and TRBJ2-7; the match to TRBD1 covers 9 bases. CDR3 length equals 14 residues. With V trimmed by 4 bases and J by 6 bases, 8 bases remained unmatched. The germline V gene has CDR1 SGHRS and CDR2 YFSETQ. CDR3 protein: CASSEGQGVSEQYF. In DNA, the CDR3 is TGCGCCAGCAGCGAGGGACAGGGCGTTAGCGAGCAGTACTTC.

J is TRBJ1-1 and V is TRBV11-2; TRBD1 agrees at 7 bases. The junction had 5 bases not matched to a gene; V was cut back by 4 bases and J by 6 bases. Germline values: CDR1 SGHAT, CDR2 FQNNGV. The CDR3 totals 13 residues. This CDR3 is CASSSQGLSEAFF. The CDR3 DNA follows: TGTGCCAGCAGCTCACAGGGGTTGTCTGAAGCTTTCTTT.

This rearrangement joins TRBV20-1 to TRBJ1-1; D gene unclear. The CDR3 is made up of 12 amino acids. Germline values: CDR1 DFQATT, CDR2 SNEGSKA (reference sequence). With 3 bases removed from V and 7 bases from J, the gap between germline ends came to 12 bases. CDR3 DNA sequence: TGCAGTGCTAGTTTACTGAATAGTGAAGCTTTCTTT. It translates to CSASLLNSEAFF.

The count of this clone is one. The gene calls are TRBV6-1 and TRBJ1-5; 11 bases are shared with TRBD1. Germline V lookup: CDR1 MNHNS, CDR2 SASEGT. J gave up 5 bases and V 3 bases, and 3 bases lay outside the gene matches. The CDR3 has 15 residues. The CDR3 loop reads CASSEDRGLDQPQHF. The CDR3 region has the DNA TGTGCCAGCAGTGAGGACAGGGGGCTTGATCAGCCCCAGCATTTT.

The chain couples TRBV6-5 to TRBJ2-7; D gene uncertain. CDR1 and CDR2 from the germline V gene are MNHEY and SVGAGI. With 11 bases removed from V and 0 bases from J, the gap between germline ends came to 17 bases. The CDR3 loop spans 14 amino acids. CDR3 in amino acids: CAVDAPFLSYEQYF. Here the CDR3 DNA reads TGTGCCGTTGATGCGCCCTTCCTCTCCTACGAGCAGTACTTC.

The rearrangement joins TRBV12-5 to TRBJ2-7, with D possibly being TRBD1 (5 bases). CDR1 is LGHNT and CDR2 is FRNRAP in the germline V gene. The CDR3 totals 13 residues. The germline V and J ends were trimmed by 9 bases and 2 bases, with 14 bases remaining between them. CDR3 sequence reads: CASAGQGTYEQYF. The CDR3 bases are TGTGCTAGCGCTGGCCAGGGAACCTACGAGCAGTACTTC.

The chain combines TRBV2 with TRBJ2-7; 8 bases line up with TRBD1. The V gene's germline CDR1 is SNHLY and CDR2 FYNNEI. The CDR3 contains 13 residues. The ends lost 1 base at V and 4 bases at J; junction bases unmatched: 0. CDR3 sequence reads: CASSEDRGYEQYF. CDR3 coding DNA: TGTGCCAGCAGTGAAGACAGGGGGTACGAGCAGTACTTC.

The V gene is TRBV14, the J gene TRBJ1-5; D might be TRBD1 (6 bases). This CDR3 contains 13 residues. The V gene lost 3 bases and the J gene lost 6 bases, with 9 bases spanning the gap. Germline-derived CDR1 and CDR2 are SGHDN and FVKESK. The CDR3 sequence is CASSQGAGQPQHF. CDR3 sequence (DNA): TGTGCCAGCAGCCAGGGGGCAGGTCAGCCCCAGCATTTT.

This sequence joins TRBV11-3 and TRBJ1-1; D is perhaps TRBD1 (5 bases). Germline assignment: CDR1 SGHNT and CDR2 YENEEA. The CDR3 has 15 amino acids. V was trimmed by 2 bases and J by 3 bases, leaving 13 bases between them. This CDR3 is CASSLQGTADTEAFF. CDR3 sequence (DNA): TGTGCCAGCAGCTTACAGGGAACGGCGGACACTGAAGCTTTCTTT.